This TCR beta chain is drawn from a study of blood T cells in healthy people across ages. Whole-study context: About one barcoded beta molecule per two T cells came from capture by template switching. Study conclusions and caveats: With age, beta diversity per million T cells declined roughly linearly, significantly by 40 to 50. Unsorted PBMC material precluded a definitive naive versus antigen-experienced comparison.

Details on this clonotype: The antigen is not known.

Together with a sample-barcoded 5' primer, a J-beta primer mix was included in a second PCR lasting roughly 6 to 12 cycles. Template switching added a 12-random-nucleotide identifier to every cDNA molecule. MiXCR was run by TCRdb on the 5' RACE reads, yielding one entry per CDR3 protein. The data show fewer than 900,000 distinct CDR3 sequences, around 46% seen once. CDR3 size: 15 residues. CDR1 is SNHLY and CDR2 is FYNNEI in the germline V gene. Trimming stripped 2 bases from V and 2 bases from J, with 7 bases between. The sequenced sample consisted of blood. This TCR came from a woman aged 55-70 years in good health. The chain recombines TRBV2 with TRBJ2-6; D is unclear. The CDR3 protein is CASSEIGAGANVLTF. CDR3 nucleotide sequence: TGTGCCAGCAGTGAAATTGGAGCTGGGGCCAACGTCCTGACTTTC.